Listed below are T cell receptor beta chains from one sample, sequenced in a study of OX40 agonist ivuxolimab in advanced cancers. Using immunoSEQ multiplex PCR, the repertoire was profiled, and TCRdb retains in-frame clones only, with some absent. The table includes roughly 45,000 clones, 75% to 90% detected once. The starting material was CD4+ or CD8+ T cells sorted from blood, obtained in a trial of the OX40 agonist ivuxolimab. The receptors come from an adult with an advanced solid tumor such as melanoma, head and neck, liver or kidney cancer. Both conserved end residues are part of each CDR3. D genes are given only for firm matches.

TRBV9,TRBJ1-2,NA,CASSVVYRLNYGYTF
TRBV5-4,TRBJ2-2,TRBD1,CASSPQGAHTGELFF
TRBV6-1,TRBJ2-7,NA,CASSRGTNAYEQYF
TRBV7-9,TRBJ2-3,NA,CASSLGLVLTDTQYF
TRBV5-1,TRBJ2-2,TRBD2,CASSSLAVGSGELFF
TRBV6-5,NA,NA,CASSYSYIAGYEQYF
TRBV29-1,TRBJ2-2,NA,CSVALLNTGELFF
TRBV28,TRBJ2-3,NA,CASRPSGPAQYF
TRBV4-1,TRBJ2-7,TRBD2,CASSREGGRVFYEQYF
TRBV19,TRBJ2-2,TRBD1,CASTRGTGGFGELFF
TRBV5-4,TRBJ2-5,TRBD2,CASSGTSGTGETQYF
TRBV5-1,TRBJ1-5,TRBD1,CASSLTGASNQPQHF
TRBV11-2,TRBJ2-5,NA,CASSLDTRETQYF
TRBV4-2,TRBJ2-7,NA,CASSPRLDEEQYF
TRBV19,TRBJ2-7,TRBD1,CASSRDRSYEQYF
TRBV6-4,TRBJ2-1,TRBD2,CASSLAGGSNEQFF
TRBV30,TRBJ2-2,NA,CAWSTGRTGGTGELFF
TRBV28,TRBJ1-1,NA,CASSVKVRTEAFF
TRBV28,TRBJ2-7,NA,CASSPFGQASSYEQYF
TRBV15,TRBJ1-3,NA,CATSFKGASSGNTIYF
TRBV19,TRBJ2-2,TRBD2,CASLSRTSERVGELFF
TRBV11-3,TRBJ2-3,TRBD1,CASSPGRGTTDTQYF
TRBV6-1,TRBJ2-3,NA,CASRRAGGYPDTQYF
TRBV19,TRBJ2-5,TRBD2,CASSITSGGVETQYF
TRBV6-5,TRBJ2-2,NA,CASSRLSDGELFF
TRBV19,TRBJ2-7,NA,CASSMGFAGYEQYF
TRBV6-4,TRBJ1-3,NA,CASSGQAGSGNTIYF
TRBV6-4,TRBJ1-3,NA,CASRLTATSGNTIYF
TRBV28,TRBJ1-1,TRBD1,CASSSRGVTEAFF
TRBV5-1,TRBJ1-2,NA,CASSLQPGHYGYTF
TRBV4-2,TRBJ2-7,TRBD2,CASSSRTSGRADEQYF
TRBV6-5,TRBJ2-2,NA,CATAGSGELFF
TRBV5-6,TRBJ2-5,TRBD1,CASSPGQGKETQYF
TRBV28,TRBJ1-2,TRBD1,CASSTGGTGGYGYTF
TRBV7-8,TRBJ2-5,TRBD2,CASSPEVAGGGETQYF
TRBV7-9,TRBJ2-1,NA,CASFPGQGGRVNEQFF
TRBV19,TRBJ1-2,NA,CASSIWGGRLYGYTF
TRBV6-5,TRBJ1-1,NA,CASSYSGGTEAFF
TRBV6-6,TRBJ1-2,NA,CASSPGANYGYTF
TRBV25-1,TRBJ1-4,NA,CASSEFGRLNEKLFF
TRBV13,TRBJ1-6,NA,CASSPREGVSPLHF
TRBV9,TRBJ2-3,TRBD2,CASSSNPTGREVDTQYF
TRBV6-1,TRBJ1-5,TRBD1,CASSAVTGGDQPQHF
TRBV5-4,TRBJ1-1,NA,CASSSLLNTEAFF
TRBV9,TRBJ2-2,NA,CASSFQPPTDTGELFF
TRBV21-1,TRBJ1-5,NA,CASSNEREAGEEPQHF
TRBV5-1,TRBJ1-1,NA,CASSPLGGNTEAFF
TRBV9,TRBJ2-5,NA,CASSVDGVKETQYF